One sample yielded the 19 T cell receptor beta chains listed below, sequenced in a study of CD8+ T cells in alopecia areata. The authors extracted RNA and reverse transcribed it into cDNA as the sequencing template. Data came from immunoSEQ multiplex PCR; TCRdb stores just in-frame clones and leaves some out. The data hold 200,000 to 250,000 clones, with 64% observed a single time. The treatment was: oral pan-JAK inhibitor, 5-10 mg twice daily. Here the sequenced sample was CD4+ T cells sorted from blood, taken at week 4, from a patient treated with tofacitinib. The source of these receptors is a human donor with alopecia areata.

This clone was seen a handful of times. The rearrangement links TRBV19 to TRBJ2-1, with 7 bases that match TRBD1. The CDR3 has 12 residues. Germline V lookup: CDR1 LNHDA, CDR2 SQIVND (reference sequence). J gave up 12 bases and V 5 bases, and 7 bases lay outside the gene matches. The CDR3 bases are TGTGCCAGTAGTTTCCTACAGGGGTGGCAGTTCTTC. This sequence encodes CASSFLQGWQFF.

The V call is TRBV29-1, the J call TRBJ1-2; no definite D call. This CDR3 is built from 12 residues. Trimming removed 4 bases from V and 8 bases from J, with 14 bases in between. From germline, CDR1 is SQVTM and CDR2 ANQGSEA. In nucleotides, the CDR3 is TGCAGCGTTGTAGAGGGAAAGTGGGGCTACACCTTC. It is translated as CSVVEGKWGYTF.

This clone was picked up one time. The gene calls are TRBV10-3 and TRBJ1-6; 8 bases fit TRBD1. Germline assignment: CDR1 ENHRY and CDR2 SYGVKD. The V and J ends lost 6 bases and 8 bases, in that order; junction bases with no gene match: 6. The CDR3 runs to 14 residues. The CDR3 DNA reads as TGTGCCATCAGGTCCGGGACAGGCCATTCACCCCTCCACTTT. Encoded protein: CAIRSGTGHSPLHF.

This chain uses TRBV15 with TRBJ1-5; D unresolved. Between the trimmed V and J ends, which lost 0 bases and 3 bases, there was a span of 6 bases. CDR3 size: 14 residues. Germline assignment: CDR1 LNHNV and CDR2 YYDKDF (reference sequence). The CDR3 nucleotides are TGTGCCACCAGCAGAGATCACATCAATCAGCCCCAGCATTTT. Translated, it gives CATSRDHINQPQHF.

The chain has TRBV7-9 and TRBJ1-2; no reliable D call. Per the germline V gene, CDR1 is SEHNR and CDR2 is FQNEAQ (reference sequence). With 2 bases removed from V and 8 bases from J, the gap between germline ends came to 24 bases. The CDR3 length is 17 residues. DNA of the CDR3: TGTGCCAGCAGCTTAATCGGCACCCTAGCGCAAATAGGAGGCTACACCTTC. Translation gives CASSLIGTLAQIGGYTF.

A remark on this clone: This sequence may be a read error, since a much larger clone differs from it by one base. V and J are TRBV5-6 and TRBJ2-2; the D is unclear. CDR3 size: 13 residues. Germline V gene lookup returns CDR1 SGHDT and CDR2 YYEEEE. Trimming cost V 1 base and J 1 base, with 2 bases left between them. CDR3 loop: CASSLQNTGELFF. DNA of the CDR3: TGTGCCAGCAGCTTGCAGAACACCGGGGAGCTGTTTTTT.

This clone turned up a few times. The CDR3 DNA reads as TGTGCCAGCAGCGCGACAGGGTTATGGGCTTCACCCCTCCACTTT. Its translation: CASSATGLWASPLHF. The V and J genes are TRBV9 and TRBJ1-6, with 7 positions matching TRBD1. Germline V gives CDR1 SGDLS, CDR2 YYNGEE. V shed 3 bases, J shed 9 bases, and the junction held 9 bases outside the gene matches. This CDR3 has 15 amino acids.

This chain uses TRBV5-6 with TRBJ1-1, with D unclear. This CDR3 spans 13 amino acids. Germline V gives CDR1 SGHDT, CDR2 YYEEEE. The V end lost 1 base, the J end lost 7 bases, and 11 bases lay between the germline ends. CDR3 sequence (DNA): TGTGCCAGCAGCTTGCCGGCTCTAGGTGAAGCTTTCTTT. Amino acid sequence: CASSLPALGEAFF.

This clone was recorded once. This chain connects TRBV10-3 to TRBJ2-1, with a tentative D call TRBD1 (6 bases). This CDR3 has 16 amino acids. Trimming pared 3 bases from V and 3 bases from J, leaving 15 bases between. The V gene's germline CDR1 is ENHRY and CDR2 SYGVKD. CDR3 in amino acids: CAISESGAPRYNEQFF. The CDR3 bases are TGTGCCATCAGTGAATCAGGGGCCCCTCGCTACAATGAGCAGTTCTTC.

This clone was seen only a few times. Written as DNA, the CDR3 is TGCAGCGTTGTCCGGGTAGTGTCTGAGCAGTTCTTC. As protein: CSVVRVVSEQFF. This rearrangement joins TRBV29-1 to TRBJ2-1; D not resolved. Germline V gives CDR1 SQVTM, CDR2 ANQGSEA. The CDR3 consists of 12 residues. Trimming removed 4 bases at V and 9 bases at J, with 13 bases between.

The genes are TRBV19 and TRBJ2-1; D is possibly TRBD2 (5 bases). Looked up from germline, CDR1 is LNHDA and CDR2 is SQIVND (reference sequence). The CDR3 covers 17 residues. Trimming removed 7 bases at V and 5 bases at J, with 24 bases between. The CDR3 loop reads CASTPLGRGLANNEQFF. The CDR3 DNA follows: TGTGCCAGTACCCCCCTGGGCCGGGGATTAGCGAACAATGAGCAGTTCTTC.

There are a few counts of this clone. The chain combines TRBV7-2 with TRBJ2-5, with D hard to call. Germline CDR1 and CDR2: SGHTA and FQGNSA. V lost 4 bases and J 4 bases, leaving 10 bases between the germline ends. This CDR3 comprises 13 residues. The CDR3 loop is CASSSGRRETQYF. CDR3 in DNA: TGTGCCAGCAGCTCGGGCCGGAGAGAGACCCAGTACTTC.

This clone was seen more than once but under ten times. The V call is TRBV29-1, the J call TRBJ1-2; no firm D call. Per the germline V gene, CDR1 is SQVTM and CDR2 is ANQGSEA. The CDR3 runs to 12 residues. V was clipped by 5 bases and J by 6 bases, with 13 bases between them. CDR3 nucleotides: TGCAGCGTTTACGAGCCGCGGGATGGCTACACCTTC. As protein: CSVYEPRDGYTF.

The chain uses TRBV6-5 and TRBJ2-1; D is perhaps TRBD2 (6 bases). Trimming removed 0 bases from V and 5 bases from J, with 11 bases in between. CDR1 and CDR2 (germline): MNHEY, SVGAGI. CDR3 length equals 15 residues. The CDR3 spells CASSYSFGGDNEQFF. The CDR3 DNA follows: TGTGCCAGCAGTTACTCGTTCGGGGGAGACAATGAGCAGTTCTTC.

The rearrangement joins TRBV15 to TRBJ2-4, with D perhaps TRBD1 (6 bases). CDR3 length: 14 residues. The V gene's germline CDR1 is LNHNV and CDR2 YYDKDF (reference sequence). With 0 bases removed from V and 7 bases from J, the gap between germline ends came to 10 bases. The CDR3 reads CATSREGARNIQYF. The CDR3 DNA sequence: TGTGCCACCAGCAGAGAGGGGGCTCGGAACATTCAGTACTTC. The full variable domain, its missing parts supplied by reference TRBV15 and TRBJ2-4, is DAMVIQNPRYQVTQFGKPVTLSCSQTLNHNVMYWYQQKSSQAPKLLFHYYDKDFNNEADTPDNFQSRRPNTSFCFLDIRSPGLGDTAMYLCATSREGARNIQYFGAGTRLSVL.

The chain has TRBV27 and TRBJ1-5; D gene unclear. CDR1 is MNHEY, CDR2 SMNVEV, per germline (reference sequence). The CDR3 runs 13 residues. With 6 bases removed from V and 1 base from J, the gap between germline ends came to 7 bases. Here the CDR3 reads CASRRISNQPQHF. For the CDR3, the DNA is TGTGCCAGCAGGAGGATCAGCAATCAGCCCCAGCATTTT.

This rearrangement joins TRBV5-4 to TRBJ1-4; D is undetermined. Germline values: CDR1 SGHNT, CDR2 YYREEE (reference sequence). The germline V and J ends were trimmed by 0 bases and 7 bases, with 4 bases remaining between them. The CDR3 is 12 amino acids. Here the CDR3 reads CASSLDAEKLFF. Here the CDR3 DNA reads TGTGCCAGCAGCTTGGATGCTGAAAAACTGTTTTTT.

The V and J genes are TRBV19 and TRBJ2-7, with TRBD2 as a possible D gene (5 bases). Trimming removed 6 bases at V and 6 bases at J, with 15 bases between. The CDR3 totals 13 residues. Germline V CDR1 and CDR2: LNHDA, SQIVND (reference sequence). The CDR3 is CASRPPGIGEQYF. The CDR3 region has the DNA TGTGCCAGTAGACCGCCCGGGATCGGCGAGCAGTACTTC.

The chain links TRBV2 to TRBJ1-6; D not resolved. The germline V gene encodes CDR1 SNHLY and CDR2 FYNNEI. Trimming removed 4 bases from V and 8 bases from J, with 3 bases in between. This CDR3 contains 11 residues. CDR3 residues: CASSVDSPLHF. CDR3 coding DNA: TGTGCCAGCAGTGTGGATTCACCCCTCCACTTT.